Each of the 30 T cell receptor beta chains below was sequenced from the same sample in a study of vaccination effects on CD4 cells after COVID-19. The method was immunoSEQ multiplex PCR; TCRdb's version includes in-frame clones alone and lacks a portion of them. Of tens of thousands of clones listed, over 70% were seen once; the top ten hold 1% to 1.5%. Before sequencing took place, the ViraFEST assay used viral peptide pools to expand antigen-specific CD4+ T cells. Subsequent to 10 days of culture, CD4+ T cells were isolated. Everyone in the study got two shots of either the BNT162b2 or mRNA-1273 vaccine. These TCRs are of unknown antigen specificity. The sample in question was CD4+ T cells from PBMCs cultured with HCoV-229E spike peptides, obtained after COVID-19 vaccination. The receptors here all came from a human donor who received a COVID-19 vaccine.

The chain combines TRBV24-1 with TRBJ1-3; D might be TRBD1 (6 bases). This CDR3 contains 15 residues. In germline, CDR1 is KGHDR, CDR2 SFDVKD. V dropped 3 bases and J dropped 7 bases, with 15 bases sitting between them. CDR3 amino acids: CATSDPKQGGNTIYF. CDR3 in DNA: TGTGCCACCAGTGATCCTAAACAGGGTGGGAACACCATATATTTT.

As DNA, the CDR3 is TGCGCCAGCAGCTTGGAAGCCCACACAGATACGCAGTATTTT. Amino acid sequence: CASSLEAHTDTQYF. The chain carries TRBV5-1 and TRBJ2-3; no definite D call. Germline CDR1 is SGHRS and CDR2 is YFSETQ. Trimming pared 0 bases from V and 2 bases from J, leaving 7 bases between. This CDR3 comprises 14 residues.

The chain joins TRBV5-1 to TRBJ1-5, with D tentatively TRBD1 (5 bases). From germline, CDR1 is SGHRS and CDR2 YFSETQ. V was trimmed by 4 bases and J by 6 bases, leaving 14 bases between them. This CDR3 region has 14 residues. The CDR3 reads CASSPGTEGQPQHF. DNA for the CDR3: TGCGCCAGCAGCCCCGGGACCGAGGGTCAGCCCCAGCATTTT.

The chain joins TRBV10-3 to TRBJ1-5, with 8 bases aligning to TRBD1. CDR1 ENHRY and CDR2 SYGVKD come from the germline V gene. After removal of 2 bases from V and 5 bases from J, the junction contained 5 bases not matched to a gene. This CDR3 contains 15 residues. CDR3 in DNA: TGTGCCATCAGTGAGACGGGGACAGGATATCAGCCCCAGCATTTT. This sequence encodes CAISETGTGYQPQHF.

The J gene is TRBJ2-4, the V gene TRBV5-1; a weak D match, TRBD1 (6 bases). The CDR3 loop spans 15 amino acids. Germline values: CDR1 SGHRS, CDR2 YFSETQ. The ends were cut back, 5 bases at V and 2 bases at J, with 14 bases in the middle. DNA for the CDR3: TGCGCCAGCAGTTCAATGGGACAACCCAAAAACATTCAGTACTTC. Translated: CASSSMGQPKNIQYF.

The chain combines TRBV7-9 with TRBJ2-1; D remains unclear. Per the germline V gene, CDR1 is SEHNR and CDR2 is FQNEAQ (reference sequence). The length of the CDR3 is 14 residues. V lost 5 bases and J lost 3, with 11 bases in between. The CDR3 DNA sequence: TGTGCCAGCAGCAAAGGTGGGGACTACAATGAGCAGTTCTTC. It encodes CASSKGGDYNEQFF.

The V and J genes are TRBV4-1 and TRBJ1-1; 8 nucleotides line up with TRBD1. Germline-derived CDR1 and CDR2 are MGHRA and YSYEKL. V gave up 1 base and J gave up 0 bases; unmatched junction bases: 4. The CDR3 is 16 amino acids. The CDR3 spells CASSQVSGGMNTEAFF. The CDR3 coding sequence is TGCGCCAGCAGCCAAGTTTCAGGGGGCATGAACACTGAAGCTTTCTTT.

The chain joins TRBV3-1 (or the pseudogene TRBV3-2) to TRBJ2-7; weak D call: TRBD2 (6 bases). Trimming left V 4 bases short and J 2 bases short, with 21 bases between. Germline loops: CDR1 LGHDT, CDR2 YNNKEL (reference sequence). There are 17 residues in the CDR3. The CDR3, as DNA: TGTGCCAGCAGCCGGTCCCTTCCGGGGGTTGGGGCCTACGAGCAGTACGTC. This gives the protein CASSRSLPGVGAYEQYV.

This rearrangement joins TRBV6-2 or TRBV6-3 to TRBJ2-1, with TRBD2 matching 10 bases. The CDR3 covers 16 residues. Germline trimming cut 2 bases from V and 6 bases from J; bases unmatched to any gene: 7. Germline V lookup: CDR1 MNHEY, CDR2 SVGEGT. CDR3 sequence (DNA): TGTGCCAGCAGTTACACTACTAGCGGGGTCGTCAATGAGCAGTTCTTC. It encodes CASSYTTSGVVNEQFF.

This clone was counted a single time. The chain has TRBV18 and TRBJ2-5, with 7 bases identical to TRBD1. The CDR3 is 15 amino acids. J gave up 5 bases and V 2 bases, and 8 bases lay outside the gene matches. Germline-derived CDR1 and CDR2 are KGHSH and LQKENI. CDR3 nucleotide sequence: TGTGCCAGCTCACCAATCCAGGGGGTTGGTGAGACCCAGTACTTC. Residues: CASSPIQGVGETQYF.

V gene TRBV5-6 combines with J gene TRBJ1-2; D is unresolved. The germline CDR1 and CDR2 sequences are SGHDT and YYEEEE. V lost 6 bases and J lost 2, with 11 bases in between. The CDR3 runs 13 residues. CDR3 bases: TGTGCCAGCATCCAATACCCGAACTATGGCTACACCTTC. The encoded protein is CASIQYPNYGYTF.

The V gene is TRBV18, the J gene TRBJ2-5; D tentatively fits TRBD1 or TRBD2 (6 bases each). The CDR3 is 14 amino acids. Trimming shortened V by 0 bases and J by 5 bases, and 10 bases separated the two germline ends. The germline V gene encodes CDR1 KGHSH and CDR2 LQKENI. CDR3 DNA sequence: TGTGCCAGCTCACCACCGCAGGGGAGGGAGACCCAGTACTTC. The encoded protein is CASSPPQGRETQYF.

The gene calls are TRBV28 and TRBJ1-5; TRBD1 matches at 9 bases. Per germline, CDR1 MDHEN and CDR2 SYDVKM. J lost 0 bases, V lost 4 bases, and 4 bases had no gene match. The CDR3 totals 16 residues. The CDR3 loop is CASSWGDRDSNQPQHF. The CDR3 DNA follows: TGTGCCAGCAGTTGGGGGGACAGGGATAGCAATCAGCCCCAGCATTTT.

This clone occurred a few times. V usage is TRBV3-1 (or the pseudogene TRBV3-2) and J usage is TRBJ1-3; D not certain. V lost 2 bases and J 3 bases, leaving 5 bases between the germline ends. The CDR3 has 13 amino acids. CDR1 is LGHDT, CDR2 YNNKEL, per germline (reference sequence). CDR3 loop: CASSQSRGNTIYF. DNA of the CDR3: TGTGCCAGCAGCCAATCTCGTGGAAACACCATATATTTT.

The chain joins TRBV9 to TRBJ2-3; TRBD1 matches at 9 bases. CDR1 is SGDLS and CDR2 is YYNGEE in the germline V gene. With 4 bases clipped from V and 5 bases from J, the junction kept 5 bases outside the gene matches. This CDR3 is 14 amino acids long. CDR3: CASSFQTGGDTQYF. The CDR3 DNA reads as TGTGCCAGCAGCTTTCAGACAGGGGGAGATACGCAGTATTTT. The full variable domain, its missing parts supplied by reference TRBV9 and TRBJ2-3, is DSGVTQTPKHLITATGQRVTLRCSPRSGDLSVYWYQQSLDQGLQFLIQYYNGEERAKGNILERFSAQQFPDLHSELNLSSLELGDSALYFCASSFQTGGDTQYFGPGTRLTVL.

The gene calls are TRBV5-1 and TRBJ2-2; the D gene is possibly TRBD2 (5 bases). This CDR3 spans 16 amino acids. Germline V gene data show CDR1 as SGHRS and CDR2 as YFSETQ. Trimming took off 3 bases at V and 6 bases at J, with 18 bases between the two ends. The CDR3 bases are TGCGCCAGCAGCTCCCTCACGGGGTATTTGGCCGGGGAGCTGTTTTTT. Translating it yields CASSSLTGYLAGELFF. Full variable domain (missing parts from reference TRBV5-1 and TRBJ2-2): KAGVTQTPRYLIKTRGQQVTLSCSPISGHRSVSWYQQTPGQGLQFLFEYFSETQRNKGNFPGRFSGRQFSNSRSEMNVSTLELGDSALYLCASSSLTGYLAGELFFGEGSRLTVL.

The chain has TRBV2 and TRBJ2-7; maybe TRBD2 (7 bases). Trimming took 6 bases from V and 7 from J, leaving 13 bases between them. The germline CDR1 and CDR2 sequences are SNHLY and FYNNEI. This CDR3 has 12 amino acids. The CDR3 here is CASRGGAGEQYV. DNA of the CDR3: TGTGCCAGCAGGGGGGGGGCGGGAGAGCAGTACGTC.

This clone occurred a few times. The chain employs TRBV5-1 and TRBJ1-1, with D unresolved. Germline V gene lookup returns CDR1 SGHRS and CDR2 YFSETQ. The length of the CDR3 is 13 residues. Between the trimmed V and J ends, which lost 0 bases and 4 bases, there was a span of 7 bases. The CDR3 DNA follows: TGCGCCAGCAGCTTGGATCCGGCCACTGAAGCTTTCTTT. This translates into CASSLDPATEAFF.

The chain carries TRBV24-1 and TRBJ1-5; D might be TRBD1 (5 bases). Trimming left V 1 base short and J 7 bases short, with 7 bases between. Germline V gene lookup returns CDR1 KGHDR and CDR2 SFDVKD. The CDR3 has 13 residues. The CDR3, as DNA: TGTGCCACCAGTGATTTACGGGGGCAGCCCCAGCATTTT. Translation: CATSDLRGQPQHF.

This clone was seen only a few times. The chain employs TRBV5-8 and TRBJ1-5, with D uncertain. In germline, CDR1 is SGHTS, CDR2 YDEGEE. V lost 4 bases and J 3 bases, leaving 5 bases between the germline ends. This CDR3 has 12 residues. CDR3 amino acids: CASSRYNQPQHF. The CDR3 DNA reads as TGTGCCAGCAGCCGCTACAATCAGCCCCAGCATTTT.

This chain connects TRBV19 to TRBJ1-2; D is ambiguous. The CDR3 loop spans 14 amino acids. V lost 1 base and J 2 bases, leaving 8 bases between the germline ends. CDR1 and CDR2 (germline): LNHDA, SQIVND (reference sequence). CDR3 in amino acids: CASSIVVGNYGYTF. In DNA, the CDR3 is TGTGCCAGTAGTATAGTCGTGGGGAACTATGGCTACACCTTC.

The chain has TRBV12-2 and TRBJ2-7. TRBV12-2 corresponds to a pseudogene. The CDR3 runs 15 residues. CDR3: CASRPPGASSYEQYV. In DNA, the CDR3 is TGTGCAAGTCGCCCCCCCGGGGCGTCTTCCTACGAGCAGTACGTC.

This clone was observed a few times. CDR3 in amino acids: CASSFSGAPNTGELFF. In DNA, the CDR3 is TGCGCCAGCAGCTTTAGCGGGGCACCGAACACCGGGGAGCTGTTTTTT. The chain links TRBV5-1 to TRBJ2-2; 8 bases align to TRBD2. The CDR3 length is 16 residues. The trim removed 2 bases at V and 0 bases at J, leaving 3 bases unmatched. The V gene's germline CDR1 is SGHRS and CDR2 YFSETQ.

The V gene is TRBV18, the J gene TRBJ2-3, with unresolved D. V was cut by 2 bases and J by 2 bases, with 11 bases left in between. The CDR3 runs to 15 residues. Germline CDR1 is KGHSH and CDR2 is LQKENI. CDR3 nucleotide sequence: TGTGCCAGCTCACCATATAACAGAAACACAGATACGCAGTATTTT. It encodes CASSPYNRNTDTQYF.

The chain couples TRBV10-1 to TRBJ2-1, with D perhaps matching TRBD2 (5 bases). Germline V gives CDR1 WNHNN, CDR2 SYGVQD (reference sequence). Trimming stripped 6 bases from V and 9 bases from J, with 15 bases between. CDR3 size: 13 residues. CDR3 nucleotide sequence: TGCGCCAGCAGGGACTCCCAGGCCGGTGAGCAGTTCTTC. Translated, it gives CASRDSQAGEQFF.

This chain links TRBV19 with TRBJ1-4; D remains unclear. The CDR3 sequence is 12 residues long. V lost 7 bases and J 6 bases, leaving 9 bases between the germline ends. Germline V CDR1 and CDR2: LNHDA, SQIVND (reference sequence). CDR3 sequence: CASMGRDEKLFF. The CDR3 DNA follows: TGTGCCAGTATGGGCCGGGATGAAAAACTGTTTTTT.

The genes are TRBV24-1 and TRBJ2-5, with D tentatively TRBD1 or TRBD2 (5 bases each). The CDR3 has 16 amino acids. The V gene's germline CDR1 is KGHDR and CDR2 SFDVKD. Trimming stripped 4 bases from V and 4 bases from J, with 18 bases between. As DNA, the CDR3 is TGTGCCACCAGTGACTATGACAGAGGGAGAGGAGAGACCCAGTACTTC. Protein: CATSDYDRGRGETQYF.

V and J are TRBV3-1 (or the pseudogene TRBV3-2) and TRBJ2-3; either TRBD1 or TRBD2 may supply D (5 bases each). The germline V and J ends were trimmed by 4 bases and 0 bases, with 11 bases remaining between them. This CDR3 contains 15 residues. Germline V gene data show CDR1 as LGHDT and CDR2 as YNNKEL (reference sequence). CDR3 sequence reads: CASSPRDASTDTQYF. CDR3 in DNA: TGTGCCAGCAGCCCCCGGGACGCGAGCACAGATACGCAGTATTTT.

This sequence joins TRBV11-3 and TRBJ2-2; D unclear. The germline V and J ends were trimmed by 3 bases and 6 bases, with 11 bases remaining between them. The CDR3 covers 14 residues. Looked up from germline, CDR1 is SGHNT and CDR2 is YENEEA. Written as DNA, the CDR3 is TGTGCCAGCAGCTTGTCGTATGGTGCCGGGGAGCTGTTTTTT. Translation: CASSLSYGAGELFF.

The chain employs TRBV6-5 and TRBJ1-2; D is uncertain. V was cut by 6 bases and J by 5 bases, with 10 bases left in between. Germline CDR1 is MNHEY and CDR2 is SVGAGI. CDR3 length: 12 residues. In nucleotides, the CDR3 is TGTGCCAGCAGACTAGAGCCGTATGGCTACACCTTC. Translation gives CASRLEPYGYTF.